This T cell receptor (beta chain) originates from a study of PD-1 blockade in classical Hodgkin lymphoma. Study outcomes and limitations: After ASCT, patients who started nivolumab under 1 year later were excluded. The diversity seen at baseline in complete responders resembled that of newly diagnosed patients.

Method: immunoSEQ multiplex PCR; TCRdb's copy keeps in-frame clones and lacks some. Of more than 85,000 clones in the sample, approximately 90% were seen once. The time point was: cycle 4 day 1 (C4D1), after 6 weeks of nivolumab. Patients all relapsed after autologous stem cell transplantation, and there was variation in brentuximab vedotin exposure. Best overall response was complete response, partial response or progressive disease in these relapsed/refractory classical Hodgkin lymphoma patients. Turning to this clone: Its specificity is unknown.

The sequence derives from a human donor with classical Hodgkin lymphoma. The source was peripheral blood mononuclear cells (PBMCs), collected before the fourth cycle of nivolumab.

The CDR3 DNA is TGTGCCAGCAGTCCGGCGGACGGGAACTATGGCTACACCTTC. Protein product: CASSPADGNYGYTF. The chain employs TRBV27 and TRBJ1-2; D remains ambiguous. Trimming left V 5 bases short and J 2 bases short, with 12 bases between. CDR3 size: 14 residues. Germline V gene data show CDR1 as MNHEY and CDR2 as SMNVEV (reference sequence).